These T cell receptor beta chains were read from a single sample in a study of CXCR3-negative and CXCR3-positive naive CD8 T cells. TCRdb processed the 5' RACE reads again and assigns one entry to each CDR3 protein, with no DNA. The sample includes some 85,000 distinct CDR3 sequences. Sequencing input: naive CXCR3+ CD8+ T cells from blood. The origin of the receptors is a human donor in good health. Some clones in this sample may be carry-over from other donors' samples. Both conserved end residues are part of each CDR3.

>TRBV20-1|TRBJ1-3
CSASRGTALLSGNTIYF
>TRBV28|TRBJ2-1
CASRPGLADYNEQFF
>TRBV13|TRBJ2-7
CASSLEAEGAYEQYF
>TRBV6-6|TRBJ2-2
CASSALGAGGHTGELFF
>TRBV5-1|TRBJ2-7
CASSSPMDGTYEQYF
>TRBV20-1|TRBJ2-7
CSATPLGGPYEQYF
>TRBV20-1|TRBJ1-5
CSARDWRGDQPQHF
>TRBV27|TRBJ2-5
CASRGIGQSETQYF
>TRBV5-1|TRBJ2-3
CASSPGTSGTDTQYF
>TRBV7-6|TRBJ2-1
CASSLGKDDWRGVHEQFF
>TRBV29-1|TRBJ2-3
CSVEDLLAGVSDTQYF
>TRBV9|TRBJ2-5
CASSVGQTSEETQYF
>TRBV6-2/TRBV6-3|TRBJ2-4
CASSPTGTREAKNIQYF
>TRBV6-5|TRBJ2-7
CASSSGGGELDF
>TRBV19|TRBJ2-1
CASSSRNPIYNEQFF
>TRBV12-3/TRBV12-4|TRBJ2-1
CASSLSGGSYNEQFF
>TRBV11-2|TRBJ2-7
CASSLAAGSYEQYF
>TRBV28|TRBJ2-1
CASTPRGTGFNEQFF
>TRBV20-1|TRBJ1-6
CSARDPGEASYNSPLHF
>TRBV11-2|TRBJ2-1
CASSSTPEQFF
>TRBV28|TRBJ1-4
CASSLGVLLFF
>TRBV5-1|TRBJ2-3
CASSSDRTQYF
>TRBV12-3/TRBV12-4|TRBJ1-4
CASSPGRFNEKLFF
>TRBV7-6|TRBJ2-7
CASSLDPGTGEEQYF
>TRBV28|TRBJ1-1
CASSLLRENTEAFF
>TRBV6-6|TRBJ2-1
CASSYTGTLSSYNEQFF
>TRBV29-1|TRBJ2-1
CSVQPGQGSYNEQFF
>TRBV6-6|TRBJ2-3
CASSYSWTATQYF
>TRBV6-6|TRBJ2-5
CASSPTMETQYF
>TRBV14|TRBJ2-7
CASSLPGQGYQYF
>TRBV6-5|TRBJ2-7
CASSLTGHPSSYEQYF
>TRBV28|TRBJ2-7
CASSLRSLPPYEQYF
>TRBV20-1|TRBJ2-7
CSAREAPGTEIYDQYF
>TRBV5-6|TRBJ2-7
CASSTVAEQYF
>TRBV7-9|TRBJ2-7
CASSFGRAKDEQYF
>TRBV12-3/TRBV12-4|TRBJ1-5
CASSLSPGVQPQHF
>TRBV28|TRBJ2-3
CASSLRLATDTQYF
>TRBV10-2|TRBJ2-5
CATQGLAGAQETQYF
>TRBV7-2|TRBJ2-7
CASSLGARIEYEQYF
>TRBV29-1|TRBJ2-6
CSVEEGAGAGANVLTF
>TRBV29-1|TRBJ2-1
CSVEGQGAYNEQFF
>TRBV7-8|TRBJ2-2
CASSLAGGTGGELFF
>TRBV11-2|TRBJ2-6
CASRYGRSGANVLTF